Presented here are 20 T cell receptor beta chains from one specimen sequenced in a study of blood T cell repertoires in COVID-19. Measured with immunoSEQ multiplex PCR; TCRdb has only the in-frame clones, and not every one. The data contain about 240,000 clones, roughly 80% of them singletons. Sequencing was carried out using peripheral blood. Receptor source: an elderly woman with COVID-19, enrolled during active disease.

This clone has a handful of counts. This chain joins TRBV12-3 or TRBV12-4 and TRBJ2-3; 9 positions agree with TRBD1. V was clipped by 4 bases and J by 9 bases; unmatched bases: 2. The CDR3 length is 12 residues. CDR3 in amino acids: CASSYGQGTQYF. CDR3 DNA: TGTGCCAGCAGTTATGGACAGGGGACGCAGTATTTT.

The sample holds one count of this clone. The chain carries TRBV10-3 and TRBJ2-6; no clear D gene. The V gene's germline CDR1 is ENHRY and CDR2 SYGVKD. Between the trimmed V and J ends, which lost 5 bases and 2 bases, there was a span of 10 bases. CDR3 size: 15 residues. The CDR3 sequence is CAISLEPPGANVLTF. DNA for the CDR3: TGTGCCATCAGTCTAGAACCTCCTGGGGCCAACGTCCTGACTTTC.

V and J are TRBV7-3 and TRBJ2-5; 7 positions match TRBD1. CDR1 is SGHTA, CDR2 FQGTGA, per germline. This CDR3 region has 15 residues. V lost 5 bases to trimming and J lost 0 bases; unmatched junction nucleotides: 6. The CDR3 loop reads CASSLYRGYQETQYF. The CDR3 DNA reads as TGTGCCAGCAGCCTCTACAGGGGTTACCAAGAGACCCAGTACTTC.

The chain links TRBV19 to TRBJ2-3; TRBD1 aligns across 11 bases. The CDR3 sequence is 13 residues long. V lost 10 bases and J lost 3; bases outside the gene matches: 3. Germline V gene lookup returns CDR1 LNHDA and CDR2 SQIVND (reference sequence). This CDR3 reads CATRDRGTDTQYF. In DNA form, the CDR3 reads TGTGCCACCCGGGACAGGGGGACAGATACGCAGTATTTT.

In DNA form, the CDR3 reads TGTGCCAGCAGCCCGGACGGAGGTCTACGCGGGGAGCTGTTTTTT. Translating gives CASSPDGGLRGELFF. The chain uses TRBV7-9 and TRBJ2-2; D might be TRBD2 (5 bases). This CDR3 has 15 residues. Germline lookup yields CDR1 SEHNR and CDR2 FQNEAQ (reference sequence). V gave up 5 bases and J gave up 7 bases, with 17 bases separating them.

The V and J genes are TRBV16 and TRBJ2-1, with 8 bases identical to TRBD2. The CDR3 runs to 13 residues. The V gene's germline CDR1 is KGHSY and CDR2 FQNENV. Unmatched junction bases numbered 2, after V lost 1 base and J lost 9 bases. CDR3 DNA: TGTGCCAGCAGCCAATGGCGGGGGGCTGAGCAGTTCTTC. Its translation is CASSQWRGAEQFF. Full variable domain (missing parts from reference TRBV16 and TRBJ2-1): GEEVAQTPKHLVRGEGQKAKLYCAPIKGHSYVFWYQQVLKNEFKFLISFQNENVFDETGMPKERFSAKCLPNSPCSLEIQATKLEDSAVYFCASSQWRGAEQFFGPGTRLTVL.

The chain combines TRBV6-5 with TRBJ2-2; possible D gene TRBD1, 6 bases. Germline loops: CDR1 MNHEY, CDR2 SVGAGI. V lost 6 bases and J lost 6, with 11 bases in between. The CDR3 extends over 13 amino acids. The CDR3 sequence is CASRPQGSGELFF. CDR3 nucleotides: TGTGCCAGCAGGCCCCAGGGGTCCGGGGAGCTGTTTTTT.

This clone occurred a few times. As DNA, the CDR3 is TGTGCCAGCAGACAGAACAATGAGCAGTTCTTC. Translation: CASRQNNEQFF. The V and J genes are TRBV28 and TRBJ2-1; D is uncertain. V was trimmed by 6 bases and J by 5 bases, leaving 5 bases between them. This CDR3 comprises 11 residues. Looked up from germline, CDR1 is MDHEN and CDR2 is SYDVKM. Supplemented by reference TRBV28 and TRBJ2-1, the full variable domain reads DVKVTQSSRYLVKRTGEKVFLECVQDMDHENMFWYRQDPGLGLRLIYFSYDVKMKEKGDIPEGYSVSREKKERFSLILESASTNQTSMYLCASRQNNEQFFGPGTRLTVL.

This chain uses TRBV6-6 with TRBJ1-2; perhaps TRBD1 as D (5 bases). CDR3 size: 15 residues. With 0 bases removed from V and 6 bases from J, the gap between germline ends came to 14 bases. CDR1 and CDR2 from the germline V gene are MNHNY and SVGAGI (reference sequence). The DNA of the CDR3 is TGTGCCAGCAGTTACTCGTTAAGGGGCCCCAATGGCTACACCTTC. Protein product: CASSYSLRGPNGYTF.

The V call is TRBV19, the J call TRBJ1-2; possibly TRBD1 for D (6 bases). In germline, CDR1 is LNHDA, CDR2 SQIVND (reference sequence). This CDR3 is built from 15 residues. Trimming left V 4 bases short and J 3 bases short, with 15 bases between. In DNA form, the CDR3 reads TGTGCCAGTAGTACCACAGGGAGCAGGGACTATGGCTACACCTTC. It is translated as CASSTTGSRDYGYTF. Full variable domain (remainder filled in from reference TRBV19 and TRBJ1-2): DGGITQSPKYLFRKEGQNVTLSCEQNLNHDAMYWYRQDPGQGLRLIYYSQIVNDFQKGDIAEGYSVSREKKESFPLTVTSAQKNPTAFYLCASSTTGSRDYGYTFGSGTRLTVV.

V gene TRBV27 combines with J gene TRBJ2-1; tentatively, D is TRBD2 (6 bases). The CDR3 length is 15 residues. CDR1 MNHEY and CDR2 SMNVEV come from the germline V gene (reference sequence). The V and J ends lost 11 bases and 6 bases respectively, with 23 bases between them. Here the CDR3 DNA reads TGTGCCTCCTTTAGTTTTGTTGGAGGGCTCAATGAGCAGTTCTTC. This codes for CASFSFVGGLNEQFF.

The CDR3 here is CASRLQGDNQPQHF. The CDR3 bases are TGTGCCAGCAGACTACAGGGGGACAATCAGCCCCAGCATTTT. The chain employs TRBV28 and TRBJ1-5; TRBD1 matches 8 bases. The V gene's germline CDR1 is MDHEN and CDR2 SYDVKM. CDR3 length equals 14 residues. V shed 6 bases and J 3 bases; nucleotides not matched to a gene: 4.

The chain has TRBV7-2 and TRBJ2-7, with 10 bases lining up with TRBD1. Per the germline V gene, CDR1 is SGHTA and CDR2 is FQGNSA. The CDR3 length is 15 residues. J gave up 1 base and V 1 base, and 1 base lay outside the gene matches. CDR3 coding DNA: TGTGCCAGCAGCTTAGGGACAGGGGGGTCCTACGAGCAGTACTTC. Translation: CASSLGTGGSYEQYF.

This chain joins TRBV3-1 (or the pseudogene TRBV3-2) and TRBJ1-2; the D is unclear. In germline, CDR1 is LGHDT, CDR2 YNNKEL (reference sequence). Trimming stripped 0 bases from V and 0 bases from J, with 8 bases between. The CDR3 covers 15 residues. CDR3 sequence: CASSQEREANYGYTF. The CDR3 bases are TGTGCCAGCAGCCAAGAGCGAGAAGCTAACTATGGCTACACCTTC.

V usage is TRBV6-2 or TRBV6-3 and J usage is TRBJ1-2; 7 bases fit TRBD1. The CDR3 has 15 amino acids. Unmatched junction bases numbered 10, after V lost 6 bases and J lost 3 bases. Germline V gene sequence: CDR1 MNHEY, CDR2 SVGEGT. CDR3 amino acids: CASSEIQGPYYGYTF. CDR3 nucleotides: TGTGCCAGCAGCGAGATACAGGGGCCATACTATGGCTACACCTTC.

The V gene is TRBV7-2, the J gene TRBJ2-3, with D possibly being TRBD2 (6 bases). Germline V lookup: CDR1 SGHTA, CDR2 FQGNSA. The CDR3 has 15 amino acids. Trimming took 1 base from V and 2 from J, leaving 10 bases between them. This CDR3 reads CASSLGGLLTDTQYF. CDR3 coding DNA: TGTGCCAGCAGCTTAGGGGGACTCCTCACAGATACGCAGTATTTT.

The J gene is TRBJ2-3, the V gene TRBV5-1, with 10 bases identical to TRBD2. After removal of 6 bases from V and 4 bases from J, the junction contained 5 bases not matched to a gene. Germline V gives CDR1 SGHRS, CDR2 YFSETQ. This CDR3 spans 14 amino acids. In DNA form, the CDR3 reads TGCGCCAGCAATAGCGGGGGGTACTCAGATACGCAGTATTTT. Translating it yields CASNSGGYSDTQYF.

V and J are TRBV5-1 and TRBJ1-4, with 7 bases identical to TRBD1. After removal of 3 bases from V and 5 bases from J, the junction contained 1 base not matched to a gene. The CDR3 has 13 residues. The germline V gene encodes CDR1 SGHRS and CDR2 YFSETQ. The CDR3 coding sequence is TGCGCCAGCAGCTCGGACAGGAATGAAAAACTGTTTTTT. Residues: CASSSDRNEKLFF.

The V call is TRBV18, the J call TRBJ1-5, with D possibly being TRBD1 (6 bases). CDR1 is KGHSH, CDR2 LQKENI, per germline. The CDR3 contains 15 residues. The germline V and J ends were trimmed by 0 bases and 6 bases, with 12 bases remaining between them. CDR3 amino acids: CASSPPGQRSQPQHF. The CDR3 coding sequence is TGTGCCAGCTCACCACCCGGACAGAGGAGTCAGCCCCAGCATTTT. The full variable domain, with the rest looked up from reference TRBV18 and TRBJ1-5, is NAGVMQNPRHLVRRRGQEARLRCSPMKGHSHVYWYRQLPEEGLKFMVYLQKENIIDESGMPKERFSAEFPKEGPSILRIQQVVRGDSAAYFCASSPPGQRSQPQHFGDGTRLSIL.

The V gene is TRBV5-4, the J gene TRBJ2-2; 8 bases agree with TRBD1. Trimming removed 5 bases from V and 3 bases from J; junction bases left unmatched: 12. CDR1 and CDR2 from the germline V gene are SGHNT and YYREEE (reference sequence). CDR3 length equals 17 residues. This CDR3 is CASSPRAGGADTGELFF. For the CDR3, the DNA is TGTGCCAGCAGTCCTCGGGCAGGGGGCGCCGACACCGGGGAGCTGTTTTTT. The entire variable domain, with the rest obtained from reference TRBV5-4 and TRBJ2-2, is as follows: ETGVTQSPTHLIKTRGQQVTLRCSSQSGHNTVSWYQQALGQGPQFIFQYYREEENGRGNFPPRFSGLQFPNYSSELNVNALELDDSALYLCASSPRAGGADTGELFFGEGSRLTVL.